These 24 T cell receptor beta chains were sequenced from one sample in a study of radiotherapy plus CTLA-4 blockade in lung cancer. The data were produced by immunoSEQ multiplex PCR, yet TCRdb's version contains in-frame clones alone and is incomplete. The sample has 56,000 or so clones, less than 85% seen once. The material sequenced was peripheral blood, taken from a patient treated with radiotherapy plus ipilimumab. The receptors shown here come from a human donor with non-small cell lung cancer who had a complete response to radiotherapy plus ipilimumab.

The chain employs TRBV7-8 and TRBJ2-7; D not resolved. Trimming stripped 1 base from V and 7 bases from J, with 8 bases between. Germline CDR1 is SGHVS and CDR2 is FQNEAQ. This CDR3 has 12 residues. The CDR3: CASSLGGWEQYV. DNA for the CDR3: TGTGCCAGCAGCTTAGGGGGTTGGGAGCAGTACGTC.

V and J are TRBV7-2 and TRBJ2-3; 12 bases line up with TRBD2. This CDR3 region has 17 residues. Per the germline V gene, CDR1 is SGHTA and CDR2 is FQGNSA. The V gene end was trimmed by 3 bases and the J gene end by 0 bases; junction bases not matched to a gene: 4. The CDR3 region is CASSLTSGSMSTDTQYF. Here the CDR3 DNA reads TGTGCCAGCAGCTTGACTAGCGGGAGTATGAGCACAGATACGCAGTATTTT.

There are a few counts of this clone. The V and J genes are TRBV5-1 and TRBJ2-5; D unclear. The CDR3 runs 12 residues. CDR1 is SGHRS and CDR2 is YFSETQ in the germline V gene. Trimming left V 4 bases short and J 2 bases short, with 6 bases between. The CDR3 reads CASSPEQETQYF. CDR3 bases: TGCGCCAGCAGCCCAGAACAAGAGACCCAGTACTTC.

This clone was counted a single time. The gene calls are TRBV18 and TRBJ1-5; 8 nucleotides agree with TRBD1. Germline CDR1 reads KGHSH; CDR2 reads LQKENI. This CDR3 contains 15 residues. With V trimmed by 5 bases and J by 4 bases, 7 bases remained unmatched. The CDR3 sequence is CASSNGDRSNQPQHF. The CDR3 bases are TGTGCCAGCTCAAACGGGGACAGGTCTAATCAGCCCCAGCATTTT. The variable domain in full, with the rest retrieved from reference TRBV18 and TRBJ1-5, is NAGVMQNPRHLVRRRGQEARLRCSPMKGHSHVYWYRQLPEEGLKFMVYLQKENIIDESGMPKERFSAEFPKEGPSILRIQQVVRGDSAAYFCASSNGDRSNQPQHFGDGTRLSIL.

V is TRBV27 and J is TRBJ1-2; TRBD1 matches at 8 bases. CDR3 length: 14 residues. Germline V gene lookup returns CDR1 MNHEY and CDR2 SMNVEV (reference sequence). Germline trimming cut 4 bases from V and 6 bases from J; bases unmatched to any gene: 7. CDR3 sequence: CASSSDRELNGYTF. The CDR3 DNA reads TGTGCCAGCAGTTCGGACAGGGAATTGAATGGCTACACCTTC.

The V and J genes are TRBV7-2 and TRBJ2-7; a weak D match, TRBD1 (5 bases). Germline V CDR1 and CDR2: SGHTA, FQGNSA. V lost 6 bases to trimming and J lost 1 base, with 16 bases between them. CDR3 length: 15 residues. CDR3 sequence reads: CASSSQGIQSYEQYF. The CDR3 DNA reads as TGTGCCAGCAGTTCCCAGGGTATACAGTCCTACGAGCAGTACTTC.

The CDR3 coding sequence is TGTGCCAGCAGCGTAGCGGGAGACAGGGATGAAAAACTGTTTTTT. Amino acids: CASSVAGDRDEKLFF. The rearrangement uses TRBV9 and TRBJ1-4; TRBD1 aligns across 7 bases. V trimming: 0 bases; J trimming: 6 bases; junction bases outside the gene matches: 5. Per the germline V gene, CDR1 is SGDLS and CDR2 is YYNGEE. This CDR3 is 15 amino acids long.

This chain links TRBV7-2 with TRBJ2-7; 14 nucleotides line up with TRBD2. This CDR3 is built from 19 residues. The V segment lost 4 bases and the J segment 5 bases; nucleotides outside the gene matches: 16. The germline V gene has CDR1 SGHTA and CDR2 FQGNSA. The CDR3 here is CASSYRLAGGPTFYNEQYF. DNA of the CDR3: TGTGCCAGCAGCTACAGACTAGCGGGGGGGCCGACGTTCTATAACGAGCAGTACTTC.

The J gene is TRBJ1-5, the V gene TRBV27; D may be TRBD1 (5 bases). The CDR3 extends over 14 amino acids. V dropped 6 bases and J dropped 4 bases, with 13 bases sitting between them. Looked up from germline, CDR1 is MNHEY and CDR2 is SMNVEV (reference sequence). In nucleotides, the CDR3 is TGTGCCAGCAGATTTCAGGGATGGAATCAGCCCCAGCATTTT. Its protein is CASRFQGWNQPQHF.

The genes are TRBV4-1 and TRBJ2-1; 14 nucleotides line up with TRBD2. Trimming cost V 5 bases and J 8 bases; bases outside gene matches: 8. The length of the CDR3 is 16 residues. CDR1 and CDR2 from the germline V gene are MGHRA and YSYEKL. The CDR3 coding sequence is TGCGCCAGCAGCTACCTGACTAGCGGGGGGGGATATGAGCAGTTCTTC. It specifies CASSYLTSGGGYEQFF.

The CDR3 here is CAIQILLNTEAFF. DNA for the CDR3: TGTGCGATACAAATCCTGTTAAACACTGAAGCTTTCTTT. V is TRBV6-6 and J is TRBJ1-1, with no clear D. There are 13 residues in the CDR3. Per germline, CDR1 MNHNY and CDR2 SVGAGI (reference sequence).

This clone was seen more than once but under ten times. The CDR3 is CASSLAGQDTQYF. CDR3 nucleotides: TGTGCCAGCAGCTTAGCTGGCCAGGATACGCAGTATTTT. The chain carries TRBV7-2 and TRBJ2-3; D remains unclear. Germline assignment: CDR1 SGHTA and CDR2 FQGNSA. The germline V and J ends were trimmed by 0 bases and 6 bases, with 7 bases remaining between them. This CDR3 is 13 amino acids long.

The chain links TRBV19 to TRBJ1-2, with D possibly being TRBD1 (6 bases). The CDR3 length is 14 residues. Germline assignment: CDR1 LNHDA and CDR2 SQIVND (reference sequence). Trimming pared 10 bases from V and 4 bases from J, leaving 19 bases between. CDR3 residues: CATNRDGTPYGYTF. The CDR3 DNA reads TGTGCCACTAATCGGGACGGGACACCCTATGGCTACACCTTC.

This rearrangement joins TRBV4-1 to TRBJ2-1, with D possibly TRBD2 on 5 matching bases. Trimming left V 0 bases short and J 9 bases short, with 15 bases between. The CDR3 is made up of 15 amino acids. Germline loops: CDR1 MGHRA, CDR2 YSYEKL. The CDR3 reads CASSQDPGDGSEQFF. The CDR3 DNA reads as TGCGCCAGCAGCCAAGATCCTGGCGATGGGAGTGAGCAGTTCTTC.

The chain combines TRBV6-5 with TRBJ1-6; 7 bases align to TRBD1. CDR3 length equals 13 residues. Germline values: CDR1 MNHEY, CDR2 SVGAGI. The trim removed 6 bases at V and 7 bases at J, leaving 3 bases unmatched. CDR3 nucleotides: TGTGCCAGCAGGGGACAGAGAAATTCACCCCTCCACTTT. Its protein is CASRGQRNSPLHF.

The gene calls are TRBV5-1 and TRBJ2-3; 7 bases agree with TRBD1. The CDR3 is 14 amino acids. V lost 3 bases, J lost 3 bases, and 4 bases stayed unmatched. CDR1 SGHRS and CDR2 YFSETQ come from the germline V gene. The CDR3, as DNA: TGCGCCAGCAGCTCTTACAGGGGAACAGATACGCAGTATTTT. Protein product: CASSSYRGTDTQYF.

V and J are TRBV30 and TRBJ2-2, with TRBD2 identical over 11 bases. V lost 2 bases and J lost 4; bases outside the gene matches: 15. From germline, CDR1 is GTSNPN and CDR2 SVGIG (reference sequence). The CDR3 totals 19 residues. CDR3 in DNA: TGTGCCTGGAGTCCTCATAGCGGGAGGGCCAGCGGGGGCACCGGGGAGCTGTTTTTT. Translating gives CAWSPHSGRASGGTGELFF.

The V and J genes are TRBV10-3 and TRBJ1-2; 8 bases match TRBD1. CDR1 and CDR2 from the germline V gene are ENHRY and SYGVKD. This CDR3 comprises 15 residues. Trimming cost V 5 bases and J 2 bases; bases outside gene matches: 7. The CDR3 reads CAISHRQGLNYGYTF. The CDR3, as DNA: TGTGCCATCAGTCATAGACAGGGGTTAAACTATGGCTACACCTTC.

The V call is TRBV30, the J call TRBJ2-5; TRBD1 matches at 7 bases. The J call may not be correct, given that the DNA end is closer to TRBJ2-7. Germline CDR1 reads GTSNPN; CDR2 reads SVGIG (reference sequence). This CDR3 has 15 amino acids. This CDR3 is CAWSPPTGFPYEQYF. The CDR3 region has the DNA TGTGCCTGGAGTCCACCGACAGGGTTCCCCTACGAGCAGTACTTC.

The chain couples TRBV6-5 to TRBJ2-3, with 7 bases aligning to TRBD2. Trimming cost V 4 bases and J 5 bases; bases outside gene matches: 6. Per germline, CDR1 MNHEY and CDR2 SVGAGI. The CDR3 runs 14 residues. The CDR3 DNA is TGTGCCAGCAGTTCCGGCGGGGGAGGAGATACGCAGTATTTT. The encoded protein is CASSSGGGGDTQYF.

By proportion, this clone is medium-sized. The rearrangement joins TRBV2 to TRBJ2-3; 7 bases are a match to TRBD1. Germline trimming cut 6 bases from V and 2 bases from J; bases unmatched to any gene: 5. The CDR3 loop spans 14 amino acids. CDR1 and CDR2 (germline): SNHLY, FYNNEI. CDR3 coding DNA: TGTGCCAGCAGGTCGACAGGGATCACAGATACGCAGTATTTT. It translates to CASRSTGITDTQYF.

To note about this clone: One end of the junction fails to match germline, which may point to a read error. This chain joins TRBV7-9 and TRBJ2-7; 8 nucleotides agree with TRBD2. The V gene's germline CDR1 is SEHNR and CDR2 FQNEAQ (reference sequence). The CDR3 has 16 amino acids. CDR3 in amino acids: CASSQAESGSSYEQYF. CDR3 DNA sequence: TGCGCCAGCAGCCAAGCGGAAAGCGGGAGCTCCTACGAGCAGTACTTC.

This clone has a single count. CDR3 in DNA: TGTGCCAGTAGTAGCAGGGACACTAGCTCCTACGAGCAGTACTTC. Its translation is CASSSRDTSSYEQYF. The chain uses TRBV19 and TRBJ2-7, with a tentative D call TRBD1 (6 bases). Germline V gives CDR1 LNHDA, CDR2 SQIVND (reference sequence). The CDR3 spans 15 residues. Trimming removed 4 bases at V and 0 bases at J, with 13 bases between. Using reference TRBV19 and TRBJ2-7 for the parts outside the CDR3, the full variable domain is DGGITQSPKYLFRKEGQNVTLSCEQNLNHDAMYWYRQDPGQGLRLIYYSQIVNDFQKGDIAEGYSVSREKKESFPLTVTSAQKNPTAFYLCASSSRDTSSYEQYFGPGTRLTVT.

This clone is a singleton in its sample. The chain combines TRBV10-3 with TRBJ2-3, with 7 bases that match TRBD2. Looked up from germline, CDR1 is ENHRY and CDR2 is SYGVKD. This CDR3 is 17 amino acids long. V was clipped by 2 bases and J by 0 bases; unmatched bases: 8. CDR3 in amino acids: CAISELGGLVSTDTQYF. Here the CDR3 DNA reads TGTGCCATCAGTGAGCTCGGGGGGTTGGTTAGCACAGATACGCAGTATTTT.